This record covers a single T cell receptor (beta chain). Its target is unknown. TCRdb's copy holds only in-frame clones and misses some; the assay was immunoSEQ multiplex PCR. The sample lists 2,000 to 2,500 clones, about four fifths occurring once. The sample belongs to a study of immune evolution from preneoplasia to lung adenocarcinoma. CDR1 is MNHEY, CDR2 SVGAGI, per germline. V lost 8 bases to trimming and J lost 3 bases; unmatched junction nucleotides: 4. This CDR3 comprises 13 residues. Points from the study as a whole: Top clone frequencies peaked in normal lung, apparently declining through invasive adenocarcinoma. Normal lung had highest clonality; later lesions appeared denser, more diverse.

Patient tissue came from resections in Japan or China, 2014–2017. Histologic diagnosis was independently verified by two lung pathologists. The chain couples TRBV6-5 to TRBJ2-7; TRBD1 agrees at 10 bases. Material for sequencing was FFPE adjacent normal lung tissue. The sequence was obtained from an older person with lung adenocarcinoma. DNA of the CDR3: TGTGCCAGCGGGACAGGGGCTAACTACGAGCAGTACTTC. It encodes CASGTGANYEQYF.